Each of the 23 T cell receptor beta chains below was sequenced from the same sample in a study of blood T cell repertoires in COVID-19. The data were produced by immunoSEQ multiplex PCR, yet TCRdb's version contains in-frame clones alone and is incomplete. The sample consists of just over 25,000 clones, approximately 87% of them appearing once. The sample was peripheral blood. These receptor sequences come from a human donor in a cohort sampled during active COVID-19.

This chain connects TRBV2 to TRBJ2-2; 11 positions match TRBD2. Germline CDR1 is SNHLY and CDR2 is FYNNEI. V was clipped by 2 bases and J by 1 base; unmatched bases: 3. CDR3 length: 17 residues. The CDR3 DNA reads TGTGCCAGCAGTGAAAGTGGACTAGCGGGGAACACCGGGGAGCTGTTTTTT. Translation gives CASSESGLAGNTGELFF. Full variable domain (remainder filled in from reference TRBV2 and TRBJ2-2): EPEVTQTPSHQVTQMGQEVILRCVPISNHLYFYWYRQILGQKVEFLVSFYNNEISEKSEIFDDQFSVERPDGSNFTLKIRSTKLEDSAMYFCASSESGLAGNTGELFFGEGSRLTVL.

Written as DNA, the CDR3 is TGTGCCAGCAGTGTGGGGAGGGCCGGGGAGCTGTTTTTT. It translates to CASSVGRAGELFF. The chain employs TRBV2 and TRBJ2-2; 7 bases align to TRBD2. Trimming took 4 bases from V and 6 from J; bases not matched to a gene: 2. The CDR3 contains 13 residues. Germline V gene sequence: CDR1 SNHLY, CDR2 FYNNEI.

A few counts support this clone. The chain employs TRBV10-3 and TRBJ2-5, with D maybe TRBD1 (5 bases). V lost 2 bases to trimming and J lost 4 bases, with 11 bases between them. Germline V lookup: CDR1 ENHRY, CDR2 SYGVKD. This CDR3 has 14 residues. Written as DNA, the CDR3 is TGTGCCATCAGTGAGGGGGCGCAAAGAGAGACCCAGTACTTC. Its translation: CAISEGAQRETQYF.

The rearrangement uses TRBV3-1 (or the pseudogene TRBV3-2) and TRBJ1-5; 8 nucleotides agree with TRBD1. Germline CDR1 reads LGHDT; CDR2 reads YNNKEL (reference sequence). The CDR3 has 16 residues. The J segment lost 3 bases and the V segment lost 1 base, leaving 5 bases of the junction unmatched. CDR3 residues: CASSQGTGGNNQPQHF. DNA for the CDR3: TGTGCCAGCAGCCAAGGTACAGGGGGAAACAATCAGCCCCAGCATTTT.

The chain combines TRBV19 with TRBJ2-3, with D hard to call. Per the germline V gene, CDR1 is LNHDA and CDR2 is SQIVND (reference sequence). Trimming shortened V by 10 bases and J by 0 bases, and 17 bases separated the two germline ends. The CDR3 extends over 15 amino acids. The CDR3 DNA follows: TGTGCCACTTCTCTGAGGCAGACTAGCACAGATACGCAGTATTTT. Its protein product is CATSLRQTSTDTQYF.

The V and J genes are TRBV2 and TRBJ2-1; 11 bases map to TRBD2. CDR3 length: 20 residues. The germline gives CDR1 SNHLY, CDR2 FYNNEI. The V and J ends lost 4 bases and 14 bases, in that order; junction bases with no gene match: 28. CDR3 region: CASSVLAGTGEIAGGPRKFF. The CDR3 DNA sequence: TGTGCCAGCAGTGTTCTGGCAGGGACTGGCGAGATAGCGGGAGGGCCAAGGAAGTTCTTC. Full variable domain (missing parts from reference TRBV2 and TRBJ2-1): EPEVTQTPSHQVTQMGQEVILRCVPISNHLYFYWYRQILGQKVEFLVSFYNNEISEKSEIFDDQFSVERPDGSNFTLKIRSTKLEDSAMYFCASSVLAGTGEIAGGPRKFFGPGTRLTVL.

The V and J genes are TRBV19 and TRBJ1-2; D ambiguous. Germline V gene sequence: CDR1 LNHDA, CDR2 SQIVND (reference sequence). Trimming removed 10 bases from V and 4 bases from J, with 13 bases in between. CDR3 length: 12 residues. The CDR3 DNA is TGTGCCACCGCGGCACCTTTCTATGGCTACACCTTC. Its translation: CATAAPFYGYTF.

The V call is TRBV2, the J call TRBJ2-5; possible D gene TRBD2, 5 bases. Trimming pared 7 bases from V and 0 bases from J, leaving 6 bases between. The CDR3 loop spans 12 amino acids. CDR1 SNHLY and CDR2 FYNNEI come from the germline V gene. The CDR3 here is CASTEDQETQYF. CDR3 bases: TGTGCCAGCACGGAGGACCAAGAGACCCAGTACTTC. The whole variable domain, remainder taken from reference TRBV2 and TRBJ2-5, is EPEVTQTPSHQVTQMGQEVILRCVPISNHLYFYWYRQILGQKVEFLVSFYNNEISEKSEIFDDQFSVERPDGSNFTLKIRSTKLEDSAMYFCASTEDQETQYFGPGTRLLVL.

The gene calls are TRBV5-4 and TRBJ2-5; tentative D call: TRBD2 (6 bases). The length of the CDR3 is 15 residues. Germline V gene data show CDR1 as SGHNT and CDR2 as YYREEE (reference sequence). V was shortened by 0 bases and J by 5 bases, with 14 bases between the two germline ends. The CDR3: CASSLGSAGQETQYF. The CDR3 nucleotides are TGTGCCAGCAGCTTGGGATCGGCGGGGCAGGAGACCCAGTACTTC.

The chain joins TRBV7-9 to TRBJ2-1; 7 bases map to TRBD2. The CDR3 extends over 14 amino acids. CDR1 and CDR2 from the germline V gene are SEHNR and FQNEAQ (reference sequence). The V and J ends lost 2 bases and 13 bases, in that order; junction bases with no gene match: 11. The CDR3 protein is CASSLRSGQGEQFF. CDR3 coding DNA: TGTGCCAGCAGCTTACGTAGCGGGCAGGGAGAACAGTTCTTC.

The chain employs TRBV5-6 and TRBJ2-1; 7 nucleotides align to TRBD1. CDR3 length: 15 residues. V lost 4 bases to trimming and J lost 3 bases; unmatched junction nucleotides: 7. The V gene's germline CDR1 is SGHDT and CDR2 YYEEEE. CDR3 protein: CASSGGQRSYNEQFF. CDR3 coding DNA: TGTGCCAGCAGCGGGGGACAGAGAAGCTACAATGAGCAGTTCTTC.

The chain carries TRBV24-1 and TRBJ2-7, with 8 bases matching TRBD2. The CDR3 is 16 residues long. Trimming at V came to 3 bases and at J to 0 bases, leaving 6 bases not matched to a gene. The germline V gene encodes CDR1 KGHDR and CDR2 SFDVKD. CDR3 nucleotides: TGTGCCACCAGTGATGGTCTAGGACTAGCCTCCTACGAGCAGTACTTC. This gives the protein CATSDGLGLASYEQYF.

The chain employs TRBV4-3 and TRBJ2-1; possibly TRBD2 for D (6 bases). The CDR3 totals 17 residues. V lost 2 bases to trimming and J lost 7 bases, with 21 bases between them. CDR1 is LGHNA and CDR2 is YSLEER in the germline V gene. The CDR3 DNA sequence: TGCGCCAGCAGCCAACGGTTCGACCGCAATCGGGGGAATGAGCAGTTCTTC. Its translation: CASSQRFDRNRGNEQFF.

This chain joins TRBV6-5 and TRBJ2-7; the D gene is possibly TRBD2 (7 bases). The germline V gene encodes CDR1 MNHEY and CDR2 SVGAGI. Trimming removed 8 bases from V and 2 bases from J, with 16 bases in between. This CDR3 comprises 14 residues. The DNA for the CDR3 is TGTGCCAGCCACCGTGCGGGGGCCGCCTACGAGCAGTACTTC. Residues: CASHRAGAAYEQYF.

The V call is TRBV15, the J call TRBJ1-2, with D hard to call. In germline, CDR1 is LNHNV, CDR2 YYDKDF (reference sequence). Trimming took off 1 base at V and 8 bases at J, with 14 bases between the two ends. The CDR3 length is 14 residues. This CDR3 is CATSRVGPARGYTF. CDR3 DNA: TGTGCCACCAGCAGAGTTGGGCCAGCAAGGGGCTACACCTTC. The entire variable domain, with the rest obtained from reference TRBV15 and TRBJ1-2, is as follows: DAMVIQNPRYQVTQFGKPVTLSCSQTLNHNVMYWYQQKSSQAPKLLFHYYDKDFNNEADTPDNFQSRRPNTSFCFLDIRSPGLGDTAMYLCATSRVGPARGYTFGSGTRLTVV.

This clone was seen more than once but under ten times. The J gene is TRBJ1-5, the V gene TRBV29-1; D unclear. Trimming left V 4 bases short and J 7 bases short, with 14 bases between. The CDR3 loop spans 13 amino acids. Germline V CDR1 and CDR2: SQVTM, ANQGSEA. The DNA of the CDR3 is TGCAGCGTTGCTGAGGGATTAGGGCAGCCCCAGCATTTT. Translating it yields CSVAEGLGQPQHF.

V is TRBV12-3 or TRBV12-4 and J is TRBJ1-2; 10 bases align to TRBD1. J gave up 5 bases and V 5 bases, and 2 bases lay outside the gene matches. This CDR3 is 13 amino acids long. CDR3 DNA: TGTGCCAGCAGTCGACAGGGGGCTTATGGCTACACCTTC. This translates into CASSRQGAYGYTF.

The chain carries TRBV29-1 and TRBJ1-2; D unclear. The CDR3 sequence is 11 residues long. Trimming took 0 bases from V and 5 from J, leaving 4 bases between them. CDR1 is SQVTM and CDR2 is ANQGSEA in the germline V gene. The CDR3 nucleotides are TGCAGCGTTGAAGAGCGTTATGGCTACACCTTC. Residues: CSVEERYGYTF. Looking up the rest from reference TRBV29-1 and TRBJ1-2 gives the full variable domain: SAVISQKPSRDICQRGTSLTIQCQVDSQVTMMFWYRQQPGQSLTLIATANQGSEATYESGFVIDKFPISRPNLTFSTLTVSNMSPEDSSIYLCSVEERYGYTFGSGTRLTVV.

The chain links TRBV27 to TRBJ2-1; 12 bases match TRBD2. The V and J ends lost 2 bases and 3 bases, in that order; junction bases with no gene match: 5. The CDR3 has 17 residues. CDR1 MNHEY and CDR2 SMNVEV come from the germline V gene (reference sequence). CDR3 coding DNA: TGTGCCAGCAGTTTACGGACTAGCGGGACCCTCTACAATGAGCAGTTCTTC. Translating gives CASSLRTSGTLYNEQFF.

DNA for the CDR3: TGTGCCAGCAGTTTACCCCAGGATTACAATGAGCAGTTCTTC. Encoded protein: CASSLPQDYNEQFF. This chain connects TRBV28 to TRBJ2-1; D remains ambiguous. V was clipped by 2 bases and J by 4 bases, with 9 bases between them. Germline V gene sequence: CDR1 MDHEN, CDR2 SYDVKM. The length of the CDR3 is 14 residues.

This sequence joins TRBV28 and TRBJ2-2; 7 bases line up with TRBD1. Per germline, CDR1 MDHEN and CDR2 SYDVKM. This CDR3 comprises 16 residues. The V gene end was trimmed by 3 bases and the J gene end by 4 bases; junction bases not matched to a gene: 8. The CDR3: CASSFTTGAGTGELFF. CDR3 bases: TGTGCCAGCAGTTTTACTACAGGGGCGGGCACCGGGGAGCTGTTTTTT.

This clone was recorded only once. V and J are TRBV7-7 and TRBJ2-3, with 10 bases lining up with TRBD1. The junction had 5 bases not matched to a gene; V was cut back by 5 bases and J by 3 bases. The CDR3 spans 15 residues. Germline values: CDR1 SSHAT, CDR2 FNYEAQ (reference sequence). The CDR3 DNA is TGTGCCAGCAGCCCCCGACAGGGGGCTACAGATACGCAGTATTTT. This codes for CASSPRQGATDTQYF.

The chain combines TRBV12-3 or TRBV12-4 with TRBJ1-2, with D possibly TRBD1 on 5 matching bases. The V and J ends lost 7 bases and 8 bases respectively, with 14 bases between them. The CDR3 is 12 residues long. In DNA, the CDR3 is TGTGCCAGCACTCTAAGGGGTCACGGCTACACCTTC. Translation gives CASTLRGHGYTF.